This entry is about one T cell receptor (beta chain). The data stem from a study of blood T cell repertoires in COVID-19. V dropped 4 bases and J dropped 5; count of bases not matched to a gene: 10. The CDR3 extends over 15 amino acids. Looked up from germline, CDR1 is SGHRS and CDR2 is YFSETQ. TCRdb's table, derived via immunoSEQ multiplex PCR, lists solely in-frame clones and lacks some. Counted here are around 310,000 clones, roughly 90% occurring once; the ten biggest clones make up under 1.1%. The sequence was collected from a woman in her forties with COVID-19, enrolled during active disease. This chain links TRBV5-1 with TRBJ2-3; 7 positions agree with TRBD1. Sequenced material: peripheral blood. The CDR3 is CASSPGQAWGDTQYF. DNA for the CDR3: TGCGCCAGCAGCCCCGGACAGGCCTGGGGAGATACGCAGTATTTT.